This T cell receptor (beta chain) was captured by sequencing in a study of neoadjuvant nivolumab and ipilimumab in lung cancer. The length of the CDR3 is 15 residues. Germline assignment: CDR1 SQVTM and CDR2 ANQGSEA. Trimming removed 4 bases from V and 0 bases from J, with 14 bases in between. Sequencing was performed with immunoSEQ multiplex PCR; in TCRdb, only in-frame clones are kept and a portion is missing. The table lists 30,000 to 35,000 clones, just over 90% of them singletons. The source is an adult with non-small cell lung cancer. V gene TRBV29-1 combines with J gene TRBJ2-3; tentatively, D is TRBD1 (5 bases). Sequencing was performed on peripheral blood, taken after neoadjuvant nivolumab, alone or with ipilimumab, at or shortly before surgery. In DNA, the CDR3 is TGCAGCGTTGGGGGCAGTCTGACTAGCACAGATACGCAGTATTTT. This translates into CSVGGSLTSTDTQYF.